This T cell receptor (beta chain) was sequenced for a study of blood T cell repertoires in COVID-19. The wider study: The cDNA or gDNA used as material had been derived from T cells, B-cell-depleted T cells, or PBMCs.

Per the original methods: From reference gene primer amplification, estimates of nucleated cell counts were derived. TCRdb's copy holds only in-frame clones and misses some; the assay was immunoSEQ multiplex PCR. The DNA was the basis for D and trimming; V, J and clone size are from that table. The table lists some 87,000 clones, around 78% of them singletons, with about 16% in the top ten. The CDR3 is 15 amino acids. Germline CDR1 MNHEY, CDR2 SVGAGI. V lost 2 bases and J lost 2, with 10 bases in between. The TCR comes from a human donor in a cohort sampled during active COVID-19. The chain recombines TRBV6-5 with TRBJ1-5; D is possibly TRBD1 (6 bases). Source material: peripheral blood. The CDR3 spells CASSYGAGGNQPQHF. The DNA of the CDR3 is TGTGCCAGCAGTTACGGGGCAGGGGGCAATCAGCCCCAGCATTTT.